This T cell receptor beta chain was sequenced for a study of blood T cell repertoires in COVID-19. Study context: From T cells, B-cell-depleted T cells, or PBMCs came the material, which was cDNA or gDNA.

Sequenced by immunoSEQ multiplex PCR; TCRdb stores in-frame clones only, minus some. Of 150,000 or so clones in the sample, over 80% were seen once. The CDR3 covers 12 residues. Germline V lookup: CDR1 GTSNPN, CDR2 SVGIG (reference sequence). V dropped 5 bases and J dropped 4; count of bases not matched to a gene: 4. This clone has only one observation. The specimen was PBMCs or T cells enriched from blood (not recorded which). This chain links TRBV30 with TRBJ1-1, with 7 bases lining up with TRBD1. The TCR originated in a man aged 65 to 79 who had been exposed to COVID-19. DNA of the CDR3: TGTGCCTGGGATCAGGGGGGCACTGAAGCTTTCTTT. This translates into CAWDQGGTEAFF.